Below are 13 T cell receptor beta chains sequenced from a single sample in a study of breast tumors, draining lymph nodes, adjacent tissues. Each CDR3 protein gets one entry after TCRdb re-called the multiplex PCR reads with MiXCR. The data show 45,000 or so distinct CDR3 sequences, 23% seen once. The sequencing input was breast tumor tissue. Receptors originate from a female donor with breast cancer. Some clones in this sample may be carry-over from other donors' samples.

The rearrangement uses TRBV7-2 and TRBJ2-1; perhaps TRBD2 as D (5 bases). Germline CDR1 reads SGHTA; CDR2 reads FQGNSA. The CDR3 sequence is 15 residues long. V was clipped by 4 bases and J by 8 bases, with 18 bases between them. CDR3 nucleotides: TGTGCCAGCAGCTACGTGCCCGGGATGTACGATGAGCAGTTCTTC. Its translation: CASSYVPGMYDEQFF.

The V and J genes are TRBV7-3 and TRBJ2-7; 8 bases agree with TRBD1. V lost 5 bases to trimming and J lost 9 bases; unmatched junction nucleotides: 9. The germline gives CDR1 SGHTA, CDR2 FQGTGA. The CDR3 loop spans 13 amino acids. The CDR3 DNA reads as TGTGCCAGCAGCGGAGGACAGGGTAGCGCGCAGTACTTC. It specifies CASSGGQGSAQYF.

This clonotype appeared many times. The chain employs TRBV9 and TRBJ2-1; perhaps TRBD2 as D (6 bases). The CDR3 totals 14 residues. The germline V and J ends were trimmed by 2 bases and 10 bases, with 16 bases remaining between them. Germline V gene lookup returns CDR1 SGDLS and CDR2 YYNGEE. The DNA for the CDR3 is TGTGCCAGCAGCGTTCTCCCGGGGCGGGACGAGCAGTTCTTC. Protein: CASSVLPGRDEQFF.

This clonotype was found many times. The CDR3, as DNA: TGTGCCAGCAGCCCGCGGACTAGCGGGCTTTACAATGAGCAGTTCTTC. It codes for CASSPRTSGLYNEQFF. The chain recombines TRBV13 with TRBJ2-1; TRBD2 matches 11 bases. V was clipped by 5 bases and J by 4 bases; unmatched bases: 7. Germline V lookup: CDR1 PRHDT, CDR2 FYEKMQ (reference sequence). The CDR3 runs 16 residues.

This clonotype appeared a single time. The chain has TRBV6-4 and TRBJ2-1, with TRBD2 identical over 7 bases. With 2 bases clipped from V and 3 bases from J, the junction kept 10 bases outside the gene matches. This CDR3 contains 17 residues. CDR1 is MRHNA, CDR2 SNTAGT, per germline. This CDR3 is CASSDSLAVSFYNEQFF. The CDR3 region has the DNA TGTGCCAGCAGTGACAGCCTAGCGGTTAGCTTCTACAATGAGCAGTTCTTC.

This clonotype was counted a few times. It may be a read error: a sequence one base away is much more abundant. The V gene is TRBV12-3 or TRBV12-4, the J gene TRBJ2-3, with TRBD2 as a possible D gene (6 bases). There are 15 residues in the CDR3. V dropped 4 bases and J dropped 1 base, with 12 bases sitting between them. The CDR3 spells CASSSAGYGTDTQYF. CDR3 in DNA: TGTGCCAGCAGTTCCGCGGGGTATGGCACAGATACGCAGTATTTT.

V usage is TRBV12-3 or TRBV12-4 and J usage is TRBJ2-4; TRBD1 matches at 8 bases. The ends lost 5 bases at V and 8 bases at J; junction bases unmatched: 5. This CDR3 is built from 13 residues. CDR3 sequence reads: CASSPDRDHIQYF. Written as DNA, the CDR3 is TGTGCCAGCAGTCCGGACAGGGACCACATTCAGTACTTC.

The chain combines TRBV20-1 with TRBJ2-1; D is unresolved. Between the trimmed V and J ends, which lost 3 bases and 3 bases, there was a span of 9 bases. Looked up from germline, CDR1 is DFQATT and CDR2 is SNEGSKA (reference sequence). The CDR3 consists of 13 residues. The DNA for the CDR3 is TGCAGTGCTAGTCCAGGATACTACAATGAGCAGTTCTTC. This encodes CSASPGYYNEQFF.

Notes on this clonotype: Given a much more abundant clone one base away, this may be a read error. The genes are TRBV20-1 and TRBJ2-3; D may be TRBD2 (7 bases). CDR1 is DFQATT, CDR2 SNEGSKA, per germline (reference sequence). Trimming cost V 3 bases and J 0 bases, with 19 bases left between them. The CDR3 has 17 residues. The CDR3 nucleotides read TGCAGTGCTAGCGGGTGCACGGGGGGCCCTAGCACAGATACGCAGTATTTT. Translating gives CSASGCTGGPSTDTQYF.

In its sample, this clonotype was seen many times. The chain joins TRBV3-1 to TRBJ2-7; unclear D gene. The CDR3 has 13 amino acids. The germline gives CDR1 LGHDT, CDR2 YNNKEL (reference sequence). Trimming pared 4 bases from V and 6 bases from J, leaving 13 bases between. CDR3 region: CASSPTPTTEQYF. DNA of the CDR3: TGTGCCAGCAGCCCCACACCTACCACCGAGCAGTACTTC.

This rearrangement joins TRBV19 to TRBJ2-5; TRBD1 matches 9 bases. Germline CDR1 is LNHDA and CDR2 is SQIVND (reference sequence). The CDR3 consists of 16 residues. The trim removed 3 bases at V and 2 bases at J, leaving 7 bases unmatched. Written as DNA, the CDR3 is TGTGCCAGTAGTATCGGACAGGGGTCGACGCAAGAGACCCAGTACTTC. This translates into CASSIGQGSTQETQYF.

This clonotype occurred a few times. The rearrangement links TRBV20-1 to TRBJ2-4; no firm D call. Germline CDR1 is DFQATT and CDR2 is SNEGSKA (reference sequence). Deletions cut 0 bases from V and 6 bases from J, with 3 bases between. The CDR3 length is 11 residues. CDR3 sequence: CSAREGNIQYF. For the CDR3, the DNA is TGCAGTGCTAGAGAGGGAAACATTCAGTACTTC.

This clonotype was recorded at least ten times. The chain carries TRBV7-2 and TRBJ1-2; D is undetermined. V was cut by 3 bases and J by 2 bases, with 7 bases left in between. The germline CDR1 and CDR2 sequences are SGHTA and FQGNSA. The CDR3 spans 13 residues. The CDR3 here is CASSFAYNYGYTF. DNA for the CDR3: TGTGCCAGCAGCTTCGCCTACAACTATGGCTACACCTTC.